This T cell receptor (beta chain) was identified during a study of patients and donors after allogeneic stem cell transplantation. TCRdb used MiXCR to reprocess the RT-PCR reads, holding one entry per CDR3 protein. The sample shows 28,000 or so distinct CDR3 sequences, approximately 6.3% of them seen only once. This clonotype was counted at least ten times. V was clipped by 3 bases and J by 2 bases, with 9 bases between them. This CDR3 is built from 13 residues. Per the germline V gene, CDR1 is SGHKS and CDR2 is YYEKEE (reference sequence). The source of this sequence is a human donor who was either an allogeneic HSCT recipient or a stem cell or donor lymphocyte infusion donor (not recorded which). It is not recorded whose cells these are; they may come from a transplant donor. The specimen was blood, either unsorted or a sorted T cell fraction (not recorded which). This chain uses TRBV5-5 with TRBJ2-7, with D perhaps given as TRBD1 or TRBD2 (5 bases each). The CDR3 coding sequence is TGTGCCAGCAGCTCCCGGGGCGCCTACGAGCAGTACTTC. Translated: CASSSRGAYEQYF.